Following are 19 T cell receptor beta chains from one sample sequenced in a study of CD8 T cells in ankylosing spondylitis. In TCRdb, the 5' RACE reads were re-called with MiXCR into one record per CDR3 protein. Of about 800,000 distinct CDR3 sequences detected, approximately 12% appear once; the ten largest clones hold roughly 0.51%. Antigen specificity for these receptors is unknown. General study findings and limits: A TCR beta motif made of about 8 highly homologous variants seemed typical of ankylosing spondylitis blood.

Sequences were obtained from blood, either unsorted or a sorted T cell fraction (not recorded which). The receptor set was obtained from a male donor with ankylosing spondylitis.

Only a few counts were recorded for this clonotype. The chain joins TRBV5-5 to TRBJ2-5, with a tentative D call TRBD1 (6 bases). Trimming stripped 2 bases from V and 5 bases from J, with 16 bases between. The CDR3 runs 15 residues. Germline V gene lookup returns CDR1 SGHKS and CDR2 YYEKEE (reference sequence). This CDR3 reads CASSFRDTQGETQYF. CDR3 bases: TGTGCCAGCAGCTTCAGGGACACCCAGGGGGAGACCCAGTACTTC.

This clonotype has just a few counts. The CDR3: CASSQAVVSQPQHF. CDR3 sequence (DNA): TGCGCCAGCAGCCAAGCAGTTGTGAGTCAGCCCCAGCATTTT. The chain combines TRBV4-3 with TRBJ1-5, with D hard to call. V lost 1 base and J 6 bases, leaving 10 bases between the germline ends. The CDR3 loop spans 14 amino acids. Germline CDR1 reads LGHNA; CDR2 reads YSLEER.

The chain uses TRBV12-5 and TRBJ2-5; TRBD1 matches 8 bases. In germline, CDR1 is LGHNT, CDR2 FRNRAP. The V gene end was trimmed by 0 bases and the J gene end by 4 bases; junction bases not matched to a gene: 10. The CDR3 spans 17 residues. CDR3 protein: CASGLVRAGTGGETQYF. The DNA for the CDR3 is TGTGCTAGTGGTTTGGTACGGGCGGGGACAGGAGGAGAGACCCAGTACTTC.

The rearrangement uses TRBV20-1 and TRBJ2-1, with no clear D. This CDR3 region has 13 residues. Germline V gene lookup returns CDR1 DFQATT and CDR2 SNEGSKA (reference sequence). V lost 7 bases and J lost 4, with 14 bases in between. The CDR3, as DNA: TGCAGTGTAGCCGGCGAAGGTTACAATGAGCAGTTCTTC. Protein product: CSVAGEGYNEQFF.

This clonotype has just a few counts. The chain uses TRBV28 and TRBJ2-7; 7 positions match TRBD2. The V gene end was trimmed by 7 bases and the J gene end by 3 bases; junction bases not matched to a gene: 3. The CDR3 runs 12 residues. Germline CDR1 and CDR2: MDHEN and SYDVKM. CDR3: CASMGLYYEQYF. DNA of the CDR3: TGTGCCAGCATGGGACTATACTACGAGCAGTACTTC.

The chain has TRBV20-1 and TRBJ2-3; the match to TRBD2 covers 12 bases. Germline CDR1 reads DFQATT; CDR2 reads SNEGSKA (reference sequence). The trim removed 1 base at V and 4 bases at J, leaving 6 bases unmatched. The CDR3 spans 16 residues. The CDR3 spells CSARVLTSGGPDTQYF. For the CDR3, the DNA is TGCAGTGCTAGAGTTTTGACTAGCGGGGGACCAGATACGCAGTATTTT.

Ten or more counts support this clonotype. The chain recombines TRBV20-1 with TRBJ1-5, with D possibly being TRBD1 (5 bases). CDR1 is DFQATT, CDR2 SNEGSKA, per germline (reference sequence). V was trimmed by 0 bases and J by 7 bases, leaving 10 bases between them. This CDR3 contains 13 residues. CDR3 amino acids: CSARDQGRQPQHF. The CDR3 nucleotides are TGCAGTGCTAGAGATCAGGGAAGACAGCCCCAGCATTTT.

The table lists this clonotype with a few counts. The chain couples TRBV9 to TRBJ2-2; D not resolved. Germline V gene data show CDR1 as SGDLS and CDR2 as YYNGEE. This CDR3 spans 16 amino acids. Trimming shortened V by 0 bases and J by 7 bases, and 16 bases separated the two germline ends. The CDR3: CASSVGWGKVDGELFF. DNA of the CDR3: TGTGCCAGCAGCGTAGGATGGGGAAAGGTGGACGGGGAGCTGTTTTTT.

The CDR3 coding sequence is TGCGCCAGCAGCAGTCCGGGAGGGATCGAGCAGTACTTC. This sequence encodes CASSSPGGIEQYF. The chain uses TRBV5-1 and TRBJ2-7; TRBD2 aligns across 8 bases. V lost 4 bases to trimming and J lost 6 bases; unmatched junction nucleotides: 6. Per germline, CDR1 SGHRS and CDR2 YFSETQ. The CDR3 is 13 amino acids.

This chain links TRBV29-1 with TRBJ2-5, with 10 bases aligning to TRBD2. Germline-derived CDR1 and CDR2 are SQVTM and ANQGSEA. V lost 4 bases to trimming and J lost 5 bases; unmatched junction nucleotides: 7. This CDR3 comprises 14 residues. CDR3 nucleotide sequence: TGCAGCGTTGGGCCGTTACTAGCGGGGGAGACCCAGTACTTC. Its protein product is CSVGPLLAGETQYF.

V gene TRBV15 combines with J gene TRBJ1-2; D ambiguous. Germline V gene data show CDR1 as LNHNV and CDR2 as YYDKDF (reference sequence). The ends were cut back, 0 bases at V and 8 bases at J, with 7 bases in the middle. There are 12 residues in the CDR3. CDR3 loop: CATSRDSGGYTF. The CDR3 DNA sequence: TGTGCCACCAGCAGAGATAGTGGCGGCTACACCTTC.

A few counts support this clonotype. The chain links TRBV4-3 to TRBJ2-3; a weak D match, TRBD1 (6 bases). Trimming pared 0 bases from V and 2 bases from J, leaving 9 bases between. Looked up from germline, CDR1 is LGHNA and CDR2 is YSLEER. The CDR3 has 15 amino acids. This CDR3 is CASSQDRDNTDTQYF. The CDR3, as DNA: TGCGCCAGCAGCCAAGATCGGGACAACACAGATACGCAGTATTTT.

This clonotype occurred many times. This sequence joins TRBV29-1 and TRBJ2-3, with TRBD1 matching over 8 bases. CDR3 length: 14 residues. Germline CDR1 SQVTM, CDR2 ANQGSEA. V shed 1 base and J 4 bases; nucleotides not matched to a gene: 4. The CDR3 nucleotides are TGCAGCGTTGAAGGCGACAGGGGCCCAGATACGCAGTATTTT. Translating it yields CSVEGDRGPDTQYF.

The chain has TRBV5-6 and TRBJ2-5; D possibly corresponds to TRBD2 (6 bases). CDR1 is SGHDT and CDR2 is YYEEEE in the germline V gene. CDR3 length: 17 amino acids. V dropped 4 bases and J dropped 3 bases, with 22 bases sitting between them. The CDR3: CASSLMTSWFGEETQYF. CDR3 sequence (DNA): TGTGCCAGCAGCCTCATGACTAGTTGGTTTGGGGAAGAGACCCAGTACTTC.

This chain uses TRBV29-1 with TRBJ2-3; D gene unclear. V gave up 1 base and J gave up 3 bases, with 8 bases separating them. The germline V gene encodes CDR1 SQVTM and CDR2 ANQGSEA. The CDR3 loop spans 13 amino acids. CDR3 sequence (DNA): TGCAGCGTTGAAGGGCAGATTACAGATACGCAGTATTTT. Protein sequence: CSVEGQITDTQYF.

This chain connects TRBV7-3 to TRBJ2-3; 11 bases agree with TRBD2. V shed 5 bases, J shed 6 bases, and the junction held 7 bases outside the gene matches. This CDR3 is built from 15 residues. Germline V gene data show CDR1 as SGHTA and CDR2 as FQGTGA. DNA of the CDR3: TGTGCCAGCAGCAGATTAGCGGGAGGGCTTGATACGCAGTATTTT. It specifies CASSRLAGGLDTQYF.

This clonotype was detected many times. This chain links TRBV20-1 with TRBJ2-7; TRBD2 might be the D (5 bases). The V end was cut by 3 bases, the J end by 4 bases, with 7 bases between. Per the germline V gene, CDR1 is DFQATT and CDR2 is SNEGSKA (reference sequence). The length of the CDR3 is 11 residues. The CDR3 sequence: CSASEGYEQYF. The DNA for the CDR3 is TGCAGTGCTAGTGAGGGTTACGAGCAGTACTTC.

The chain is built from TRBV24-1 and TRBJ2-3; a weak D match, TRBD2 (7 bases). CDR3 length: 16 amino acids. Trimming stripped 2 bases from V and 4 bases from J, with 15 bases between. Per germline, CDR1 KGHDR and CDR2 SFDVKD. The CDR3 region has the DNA TGTGCCACCAGTGATTCTAGGTGGGGGGGCTCAGATACGCAGTATTTT. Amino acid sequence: CATSDSRWGGSDTQYF.

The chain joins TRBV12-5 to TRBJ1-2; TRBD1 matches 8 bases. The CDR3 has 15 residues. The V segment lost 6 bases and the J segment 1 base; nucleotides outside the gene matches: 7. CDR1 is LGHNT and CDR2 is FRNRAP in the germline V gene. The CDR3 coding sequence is TGTGCTAGTGGGCCCCCGGACAGGGATAACTATGGCTACACCTTC. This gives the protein CASGPPDRDNYGYTF.